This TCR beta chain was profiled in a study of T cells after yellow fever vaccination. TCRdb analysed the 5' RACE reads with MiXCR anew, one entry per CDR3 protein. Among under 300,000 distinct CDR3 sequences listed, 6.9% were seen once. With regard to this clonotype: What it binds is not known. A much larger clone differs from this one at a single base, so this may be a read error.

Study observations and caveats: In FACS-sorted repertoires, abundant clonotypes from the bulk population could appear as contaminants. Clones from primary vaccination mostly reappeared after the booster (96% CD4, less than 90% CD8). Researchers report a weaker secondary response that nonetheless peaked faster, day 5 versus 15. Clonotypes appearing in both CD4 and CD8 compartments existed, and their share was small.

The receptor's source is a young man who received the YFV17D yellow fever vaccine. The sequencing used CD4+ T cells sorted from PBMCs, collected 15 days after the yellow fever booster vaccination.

The CDR3 sequence is CTSSLVQHNQPQHF. The CDR3 DNA sequence: TGTACCAGCAGCTTAGTGCAGCACAATCAGCCCCAGCATTTT. The V call is TRBV7-2, the J call TRBJ1-5; D is unresolved. Germline V gene sequence: CDR1 SGHTA, CDR2 FQGNSA. The CDR3 length is 14 residues. V was shortened by 1 base and J by 3 bases, with 7 bases between the two germline ends.